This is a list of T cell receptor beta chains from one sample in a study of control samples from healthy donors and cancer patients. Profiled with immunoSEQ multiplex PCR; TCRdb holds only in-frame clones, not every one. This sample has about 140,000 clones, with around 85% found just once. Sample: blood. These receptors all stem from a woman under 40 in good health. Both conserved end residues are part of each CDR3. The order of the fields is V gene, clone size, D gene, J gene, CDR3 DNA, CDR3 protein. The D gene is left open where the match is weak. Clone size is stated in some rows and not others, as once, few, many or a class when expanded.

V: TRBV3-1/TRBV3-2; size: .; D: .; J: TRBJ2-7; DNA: TGTGCCAGCAGCCAAGTTTCTCGGGGTAGGTACGAGCAGTACTTC; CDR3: CASSQVSRGRYEQYF
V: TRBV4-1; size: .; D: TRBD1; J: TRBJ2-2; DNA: TGCGCCAGCAGCCAAGTGGAAGGGGGCTTCGGGGAGCTGTTTTTT; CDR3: CASSQVEGGFGELFF
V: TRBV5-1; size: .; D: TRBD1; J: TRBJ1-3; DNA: TGCGCCAGCAGCTTGACCGACAGGGCGGCTGGAAACACCATATATTTT; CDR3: CASSLTDRAAGNTIYF
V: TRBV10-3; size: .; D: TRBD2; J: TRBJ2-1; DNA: TGTGCCATCAGTGAGTCGGGTCTAGCGGGCGACAATGAGCAGTTCTTC; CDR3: CAISESGLAGDNEQFF
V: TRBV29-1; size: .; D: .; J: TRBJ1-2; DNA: TGCAGCGTTGAGCGGGGCGAGGGCTACACCTTC; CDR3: CSVERGEGYTF
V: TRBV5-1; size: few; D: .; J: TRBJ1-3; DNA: TGCGCCAGCAGCTTGGGGTCGGACGGAAACACCATATATTTT; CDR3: CASSLGSDGNTIYF
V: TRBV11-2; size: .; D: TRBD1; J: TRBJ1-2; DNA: TGTGCCAGCAGCCAAGTTTCAGGGACAGTTCCCTATGGCTACACCTTC; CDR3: CASSQVSGTVPYGYTF
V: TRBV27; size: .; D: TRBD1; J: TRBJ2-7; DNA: TGTGCCAGCAGTTTACCAGCAGGGGGCCCAGACGAGCAGTACTTC; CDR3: CASSLPAGGPDEQYF
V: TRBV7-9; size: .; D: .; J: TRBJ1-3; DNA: TGTGCCAGCAGCGGCCGGACGGGGACTCGCTCTGGAAACACCATATATTTT; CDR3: CASSGRTGTRSGNTIYF
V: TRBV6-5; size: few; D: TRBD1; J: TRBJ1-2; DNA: TGTGCCAGCAGTTACTCTAACAGGGGATTAAACTATGGCTACACCTTC; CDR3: CASSYSNRGLNYGYTF
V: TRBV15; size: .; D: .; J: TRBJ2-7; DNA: TGTGCCACCAAGAGGGACACGGGAGCCTACGAGCAGTACTTC; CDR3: CATKRDTGAYEQYF
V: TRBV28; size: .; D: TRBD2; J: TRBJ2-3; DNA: TGTGCCAGCAGTTTCATGGCGGGAGAGTCGGATACGCAGTATTTT; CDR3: CASSFMAGESDTQYF
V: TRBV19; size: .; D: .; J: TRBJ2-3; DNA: TGTGCCAGTAGTAATCGGGGGCCCCGCACAGATACGCAGTATTTT; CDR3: CASSNRGPRTDTQYF
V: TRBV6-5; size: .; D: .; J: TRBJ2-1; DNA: TGTGCCACTAGGGGGGAGCTGGACAATGAGCAGTTCTTC; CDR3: CATRGELDNEQFF
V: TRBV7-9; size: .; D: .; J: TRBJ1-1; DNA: TGTGCCAGCAGCCGGGTCCCCGGCGTGGTGGACACTGAAGCTTTCTTT; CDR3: CASSRVPGVVDTEAFF
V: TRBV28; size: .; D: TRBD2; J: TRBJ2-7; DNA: TGTGCCAGCCCCCCGGGGGGACTAGGGATTTCCGAGCAGTACTTC; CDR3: CASPPGGLGISEQYF
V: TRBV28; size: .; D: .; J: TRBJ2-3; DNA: TGTGCCAGCAGTTTGATCTTAGGGGGTACAGATACGCAGTATTTT; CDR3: CASSLILGGTDTQYF
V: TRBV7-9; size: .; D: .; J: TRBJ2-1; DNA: TGTGCCAGCAGCTTAGACTCCTGGGGCAGTGAGCAGTTCTTC; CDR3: CASSLDSWGSEQFF
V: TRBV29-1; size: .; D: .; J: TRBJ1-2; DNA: TGCAGCGTTATGGCAGGGGCGATAGACTATGGCTACACCTTC; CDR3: CSVMAGAIDYGYTF
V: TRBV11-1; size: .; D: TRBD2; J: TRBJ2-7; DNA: TGTGCCAGCAGCTTGCACGCGGGAGGGCCCTACGAGCAGTACTTC; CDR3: CASSLHAGGPYEQYF
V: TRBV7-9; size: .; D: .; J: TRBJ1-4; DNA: TGTGCCAGCAGCTTAGGGCAGGGACGACTAGAAAAACTGTTTTTT; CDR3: CASSLGQGRLEKLFF
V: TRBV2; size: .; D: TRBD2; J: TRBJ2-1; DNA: TGTGCCAGCAGTCGTGGACTAGCGGGTAACTTTGAGCAGTTCTTC; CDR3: CASSRGLAGNFEQFF
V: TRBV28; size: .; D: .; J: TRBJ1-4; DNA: TGTGCCAGCAGTTTCAGGACGGAGAGGGCTAATGAAAAACTGTTTTTT; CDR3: CASSFRTERANEKLFF
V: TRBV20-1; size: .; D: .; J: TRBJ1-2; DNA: TGCAGTGCTAGACCCTCGGGGAGCTACACCTTC; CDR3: CSARPSGSYTF
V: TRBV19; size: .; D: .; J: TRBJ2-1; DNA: TGTGCCAGTAGTATAGTAATTAGTAGGAATGAGCAGTTCTTC; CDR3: CASSIVISRNEQFF
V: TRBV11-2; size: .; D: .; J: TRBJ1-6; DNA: TGTGCCAGCAGCTTTACCAGGGACGAATCACCCCTCCACTTT; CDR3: CASSFTRDESPLHF
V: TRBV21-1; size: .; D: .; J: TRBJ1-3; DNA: TGTGCCAGCAGCAAAAACGGAAACACCATATATTTT; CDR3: CASSKNGNTIYF
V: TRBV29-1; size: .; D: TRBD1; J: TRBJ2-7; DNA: TGCAGCGTTGAAGGGGTGGGGCGGGACAGGGCCCTCTACGAGCAGTACTTC; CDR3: CSVEGVGRDRALYEQYF